The TCR beta chain described here comes from a study of cytomegalovirus exposure and HLA in healthy donors. Primers for the PCR totalled 60 Vbeta and 13 Jbeta. Clones were read by immunoSEQ multiplex PCR, and TCRdb kept only the in-frame ones, dropping some. The sample contains under 200,000 clones, roughly 75% of which appear only once. Details on this clone: The antigen is not known.

Regarding the study as a whole: In a later analysis, HLA-associated beta chains showed higher expansion and lower generation probabilities than comparable chains.

CDR3 length: 16 amino acids. Trimming removed 1 base at V and 1 base at J, with 11 bases between. The germline V gene encodes CDR1 SGHTA and CDR2 FQGNSA. The sequenced sample consisted of PBMCs. The chain recombines TRBV7-2 with TRBJ1-5, with D possibly being TRBD1 (5 bases). This receptor was identified in a female donor in good health and CMV-seronegative. This CDR3 is CASSLEAGRSNQPQHF. As DNA, the CDR3 is TGTGCCAGCAGCTTAGAGGCAGGGAGGAGCAATCAGCCCCAGCATTTT.